This TCR beta chain was captured by sequencing in a study of T cell responses to AZD1222 COVID-19 vaccine. TCRdb's copy holds only in-frame clones and misses some; the assay was immunoSEQ multiplex PCR. This table has more than 95,000 clones, about 89% appearing once. Notes on the study in general: Reportedly, nearly half the spike-specific TCRs target unmutated variant regions.

This CDR3 is 16 amino acids long. Germline CDR1 LNHDA, CDR2 SQIVND (reference sequence). V was pared by 5 bases and J by 7 bases, with 13 bases of the junction left unmatched. Remarks on this clone: Its antigen is still unknown.

The chain links TRBV19 to TRBJ2-2, with TRBD2 identical over 7 bases. The TCR sequence derives from an adult who received the AZD1222 COVID-19 vaccine. Specimen: peripheral blood, collected 28 days after the second AZD1222 dose. For the CDR3, the DNA is TGTGCCAGTAGTTCTCGGAGCTCGGGGAGGGACGGGGAGCTGTTTTTT. Amino acids: CASSSRSSGRDGELFF. Full variable domain (missing parts from reference TRBV19 and TRBJ2-2): DGGITQSPKYLFRKEGQNVTLSCEQNLNHDAMYWYRQDPGQGLRLIYYSQIVNDFQKGDIAEGYSVSREKKESFPLTVTSAQKNPTAFYLCASSSRSSGRDGELFFGEGSRLTVL.